A single T cell receptor (beta chain) is shown here with its context. The sample originates from a study of blood T cell repertoires in COVID-19. Turning to the study itself: Whether acute or convalescent, the COVID-19 samples came from the United States, Italy and Spain.

Study processing details: Estimation of nucleated cell counts was performed using reference gene primer amplification. Method: immunoSEQ multiplex PCR; TCRdb's copy keeps in-frame clones and lacks some. V and J calls and clone size are given by that table; D and trimming were obtained from the DNA. Among roughly 160,000 clones listed, roughly 84% were seen once. Per germline, CDR1 MDHEN and CDR2 SYDVKM. The CDR3 runs 13 residues. Trimming left V 6 bases short and J 3 bases short, with 11 bases between. This chain joins TRBV28 and TRBJ1-2; no clear D gene. Sequencing was performed on peripheral blood. The clonotype comes from a woman between 55 and 75 years old with acute or convalescent COVID-19. CDR3 amino acids: CASRRDRDYGYTF. The DNA of the CDR3 is TGTGCCAGCAGACGCGATCGAGACTATGGCTACACCTTC.